These 14 T cell receptor beta chains came from one sample sequenced in a study of identical twins. MiXCR, applied by TCRdb to the 5' RACE reads, yields one record per CDR3 protein. This table holds around 670,000 distinct CDR3 sequences, roughly 6.2% found once. Source material: naive T cells sorted from blood. These receptors were obtained from a man aged 18 to 35 in good health.

The chain links TRBV20-1 to TRBJ2-7; D assignment may be TRBD1 or TRBD2 (5 bases each). CDR1 and CDR2 from the germline V gene are DFQATT and SNEGSKA (reference sequence). Trimming took off 4 bases at V and 7 bases at J, with 17 bases between the two ends. The CDR3 consists of 13 residues. In DNA form, the CDR3 reads TGCAGTGCTACAAACGGCCCCGAGGGGGAGCAGTACTTC. This translates into CSATNGPEGEQYF.

The chain uses TRBV20-1 and TRBJ2-7, with D possibly TRBD1 on 5 matching bases. The CDR3 totals 13 residues. The germline gives CDR1 DFQATT, CDR2 SNEGSKA (reference sequence). V was clipped by 2 bases and J by 6 bases, with 14 bases between them. CDR3 sequence reads: CSARTRVAGEQYF. In nucleotides, the CDR3 is TGCAGTGCTAGAACCAGGGTCGCCGGCGAGCAGTACTTC.

This clonotype showed up many times. The genes are TRBV5-5 and TRBJ1-4; D is possibly TRBD1 (5 bases). Between the trimmed V and J ends, which lost 4 bases and 2 bases, there was a span of 15 bases. Germline loops: CDR1 SGHKS, CDR2 YYEKEE (reference sequence). The CDR3 has 16 amino acids. CDR3 in amino acids: CASSGGVRGTNEKLFF. The DNA of the CDR3 is TGTGCCAGCAGCGGGGGTGTCAGAGGCACTAATGAAAAACTGTTTTTT.

Details on this clonotype: The missing conserved phenylalanine or tryptophan at the end of this CDR3 makes a read error likely. The chain has TRBV25-1 and TRBJ1-1, with no clear D. Trimming removed 1 base from V and 3 bases from J, with 3 bases in between. The CDR3 is 12 residues long. Germline assignment: CDR1 MGHDK and CDR2 SYGVNS. The CDR3 DNA sequence: TGTGCCAGCAGTGAATGGGACACTGAAGCTTTCTAT. Protein product: CASSEWDTEAFY.

This clonotype was observed a few times. The V and J genes are TRBV12-3 or TRBV12-4 and TRBJ2-7; D gene unclear. The CDR3 has 12 amino acids. Trimming removed 7 bases from V and 2 bases from J, with 9 bases in between. Here the CDR3 reads CASTKETYEQYV. The CDR3 bases are TGTGCCAGCACTAAGGAGACCTACGAGCAGTACGTC.

This clonotype was counted between two and nine times. CDR3 sequence: CASSLVRGSETYSPLHF. CDR3 DNA sequence: TGTGCCAGCAGTTTAGTGAGAGGATCGGAAACTTATTCACCCCTCCACTTT. The chain employs TRBV6-2 or TRBV6-3 and TRBJ1-6; no clear D gene. Trimming pared 4 bases from V and 8 bases from J, leaving 21 bases between. CDR1 is MNHEY, CDR2 SVGEGT, per germline. The CDR3 loop spans 17 amino acids.

The chain has TRBV5-4 and TRBJ2-5; 7 nucleotides agree with TRBD2. J lost 2 bases, V lost 7 bases, and 11 bases had no gene match. This CDR3 has 15 residues. Germline V CDR1 and CDR2: SGHNT, YYREEE (reference sequence). The CDR3 DNA reads as TGTGCCAGCGGTCCATCGGGAGGCCTACAAGAGACCCAGTACTTC. This sequence encodes CASGPSGGLQETQYF.

V gene TRBV12-3 or TRBV12-4 combines with J gene TRBJ2-1; 9 nucleotides match TRBD1. The CDR3 is 18 residues long. Unmatched junction bases numbered 13, after V lost 4 bases and J lost 3 bases. CDR3 sequence reads: CASSSVLSGTGIYNEQFF. Written as DNA, the CDR3 is TGTGCCAGCAGTTCCGTATTGTCCGGGACAGGGATCTACAATGAGCAGTTCTTC.

This clonotype was detected many times. Its ends do not fully match the called genes, so a read error is possible. V is TRBV7-3 and J is TRBJ2-1; D may match TRBD1 or TRBD2 (5 bases each). This CDR3 has 18 residues. Germline-derived CDR1 and CDR2 are SGHTA and FQGTGA. The CDR3 sequence is CASSLTGRLISSDNEQFF. CDR3 in DNA: TGTGCCAGCAGCTTAACGGGACGGCTGATCTCCTCCGACAATGAGCAGTTCTTC.

There are many counts of this clonotype. This rearrangement joins TRBV7-2 to TRBJ2-5, with TRBD2 matching over 9 bases. This CDR3 is built from 17 residues. From germline, CDR1 is SGHTA and CDR2 FQGNSA. J lost 1 base, V lost 5 bases, and 11 bases had no gene match. Written as DNA, the CDR3 is TGTGCCAGCAGCCTCTATTTAGCGGGAGTTGCCCAAGAGACCCAGTACTTC. It codes for CASSLYLAGVAQETQYF.

This chain joins TRBV6-1 and TRBJ1-1; TRBD1 matches 8 bases. V was pared by 2 bases and J by 0 bases, with 5 bases of the junction left unmatched. The CDR3 has 16 amino acids. CDR1 is MNHNS and CDR2 is SASEGT in the germline V gene. The CDR3 coding sequence is TGTGCCAGCAGTGAACTTGGACAGGGTTTGAACACTGAAGCTTTCTTT. It is translated as CASSELGQGLNTEAFF.

This clonotype was observed a handful of times. The chain employs TRBV14 and TRBJ1-4; possible D gene TRBD1, 5 bases. The CDR3 is made up of 15 amino acids. Germline CDR1 SGHDN, CDR2 FVKESK. Trimming took 0 bases from V and 5 from J, leaving 10 bases between them. The CDR3 DNA is TGTGCCAGCAGCCAAGACGTGACAGAGAATGAAAAACTGTTTTTT. Its translation is CASSQDVTENEKLFF.

The V call is TRBV5-1, the J call TRBJ2-3, with TRBD2 matching 8 bases. V shed 2 bases, J shed 8 bases, and the junction held 22 bases outside the gene matches. Germline CDR1 reads SGHRS; CDR2 reads YFSETQ. The length of the CDR3 is 19 residues. CDR3 sequence (DNA): TGCGCCAGCAGCTTAAGCGGGAGTGAAGGTTGGACCCAAGCAGCTACGCAGTATTTT. Translating gives CASSLSGSEGWTQAATQYF.

This clonotype was picked up many times. The chain couples TRBV29-1 to TRBJ2-5; D unresolved. The CDR3 loop spans 11 amino acids. CDR1 is SQVTM and CDR2 is ANQGSEA in the germline V gene. V dropped 2 bases and J dropped 5 bases, with 6 bases sitting between them. This chain's CDR3 is CSVESFETQYF. DNA for the CDR3: TGCAGCGTTGAATCCTTCGAGACCCAGTACTTC. The complete variable domain, with remaining parts taken from reference TRBV29-1 and TRBJ2-5, reads SAVISQKPSRDICQRGTSLTIQCQVDSQVTMMFWYRQQPGQSLTLIATANQGSEATYESGFVIDKFPISRPNLTFSTLTVSNMSPEDSSIYLCSVESFETQYFGPGTRLLVL.